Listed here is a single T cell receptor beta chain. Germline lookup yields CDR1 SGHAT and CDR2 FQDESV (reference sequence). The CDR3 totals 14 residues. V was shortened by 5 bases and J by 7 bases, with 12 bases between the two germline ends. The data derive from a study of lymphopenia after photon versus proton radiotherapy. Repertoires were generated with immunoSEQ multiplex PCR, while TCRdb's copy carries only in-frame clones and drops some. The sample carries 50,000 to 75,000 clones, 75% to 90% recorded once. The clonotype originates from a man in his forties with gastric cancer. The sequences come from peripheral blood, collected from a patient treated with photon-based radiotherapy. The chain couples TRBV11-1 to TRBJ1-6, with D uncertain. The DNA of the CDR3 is TGTGCCAGCAGCATCGGGTTGGGAAATTCACCCCTCCACTTT. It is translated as CASSIGLGNSPLHF.